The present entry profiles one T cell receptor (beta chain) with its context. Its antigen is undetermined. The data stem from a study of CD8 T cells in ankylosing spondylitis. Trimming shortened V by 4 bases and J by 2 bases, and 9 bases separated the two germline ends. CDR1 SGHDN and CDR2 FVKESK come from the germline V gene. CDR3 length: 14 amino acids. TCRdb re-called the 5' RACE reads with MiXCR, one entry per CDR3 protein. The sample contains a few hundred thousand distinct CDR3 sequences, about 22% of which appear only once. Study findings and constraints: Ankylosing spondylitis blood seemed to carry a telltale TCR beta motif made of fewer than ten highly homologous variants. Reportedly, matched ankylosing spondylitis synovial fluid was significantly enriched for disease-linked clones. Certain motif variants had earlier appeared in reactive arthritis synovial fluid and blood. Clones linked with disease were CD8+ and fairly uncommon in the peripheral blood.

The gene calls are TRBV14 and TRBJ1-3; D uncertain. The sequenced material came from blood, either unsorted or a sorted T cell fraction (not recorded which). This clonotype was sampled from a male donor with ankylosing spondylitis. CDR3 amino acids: CASSPPYTGNTIYF. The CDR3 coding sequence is TGTGCCAGCAGCCCCCCGTACACTGGAAACACCATATATTTT.